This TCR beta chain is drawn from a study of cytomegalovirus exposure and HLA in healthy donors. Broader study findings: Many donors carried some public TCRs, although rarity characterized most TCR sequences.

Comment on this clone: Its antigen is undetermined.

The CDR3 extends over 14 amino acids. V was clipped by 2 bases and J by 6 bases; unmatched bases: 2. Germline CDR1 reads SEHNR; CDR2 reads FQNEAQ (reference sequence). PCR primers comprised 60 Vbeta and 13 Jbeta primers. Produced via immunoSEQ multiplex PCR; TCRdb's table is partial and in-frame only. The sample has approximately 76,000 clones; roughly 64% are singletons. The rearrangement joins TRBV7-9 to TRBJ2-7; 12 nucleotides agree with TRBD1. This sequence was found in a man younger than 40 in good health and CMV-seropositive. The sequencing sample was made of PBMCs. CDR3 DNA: TGTGCCAGCAGCTTACGGGACAGGGGGCCCGAGCAGTACTTC. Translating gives CASSLRDRGPEQYF.